Listed below are T cell receptor beta chains from one sample, sequenced in a study of blood T cell repertoires in COVID-19. Some clones are missing from TCRdb's copy, which holds only in-frame ones; the method was immunoSEQ multiplex PCR. The sample contains approximately 380,000 clones, approximately 90% of which appear only once. The sample consisted of PBMCs or T cells enriched from blood (not recorded which). These receptors were taken from a middle-aged woman who had been exposed to COVID-19. The CDR3 runs from the conserved cysteine through the conserved F or W. The D gene is left open where the match is weak. Some rows have no size entry. The others give once, few or many, or a class for an expanded clone.

j_gene: TRBJ1-2
v_gene: TRBV5-1
abundance: .
d_gene: .
CDR3nt: TGCGCCAGCAGCTTGGAGAGCGGGTACGCTGGCTACACCTTC
CDR3aa: CASSLESGYAGYTF

j_gene: TRBJ1-1
v_gene: TRBV4-1
abundance: once
d_gene: TRBD1
CDR3nt: TGCGCCAGCAGCCAAGTGGCCCGGACAGGGGGTGGTGGCACTGAAGCTTTCTTT
CDR3aa: CASSQVARTGGGGTEAFF

j_gene: TRBJ1-6
v_gene: TRBV25-1
abundance: .
d_gene: TRBD1
CDR3nt: TGTGCCAGCAGGGCAACGACAGGGGCCGGGGATAATTCACCCCTCCACTTT
CDR3aa: CASRATTGAGDNSPLHF

j_gene: TRBJ1-2
v_gene: TRBV6-5
abundance: .
d_gene: TRBD1
CDR3nt: TGTGCCAGCAGACTACAGGGGGCTGGCGGCTACACCTTC
CDR3aa: CASRLQGAGGYTF

j_gene: TRBJ2-7
v_gene: TRBV5-3
abundance: .
d_gene: TRBD1
CDR3nt: TGTGCCAGAAGTCGGCCGGGACAGGGGGATAGTCAGATGAGGGAGCAGTACTTC
CDR3aa: CARSRPGQGDSQMREQYF

j_gene: TRBJ1-2
v_gene: TRBV11-2
abundance: .
d_gene: .
CDR3nt: TGTGCCAGCAGCTTAGCCTCGAGGTCCGGCTACACCTTC
CDR3aa: CASSLASRSGYTF

j_gene: TRBJ2-5
v_gene: TRBV12-5
abundance: .
d_gene: TRBD2
CDR3nt: TGTGCTAGTGGTCCTCCGGGACTAGCGGGGGGGCCGAGAGAGACCCAGTACTTC
CDR3aa: CASGPPGLAGGPRETQYF

j_gene: TRBJ2-6
v_gene: TRBV4-3
abundance: .
d_gene: .
CDR3nt: TGCGCCAGCAGCCCCAGTTTCTCTGGGGCCAACGTCCTGACTTTC
CDR3aa: CASSPSFSGANVLTF

j_gene: TRBJ1-4
v_gene: TRBV5-1
abundance: .
d_gene: TRBD1
CDR3nt: TGCGCCAGCAGCCTAACAGGGGCAACTAATGAAAAACTGTTTTTT
CDR3aa: CASSLTGATNEKLFF

j_gene: TRBJ1-5
v_gene: TRBV2
abundance: .
d_gene: .
CDR3nt: TGTGCCAGCAGTTACACAGGGCAGCCCCAGCATTTT
CDR3aa: CASSYTGQPQHF

j_gene: TRBJ1-6
v_gene: TRBV6-1
abundance: .
d_gene: .
CDR3nt: TGTGCCAGCAGTGAAAAAACAAATTCACCCCTCCACTTT
CDR3aa: CASSEKTNSPLHF

j_gene: TRBJ2-1
v_gene: TRBV9
abundance: .
d_gene: TRBD2
CDR3nt: TGTGCCAGCAGCCCCCGAGGAGCGGGACCTCCTGGGGATGAGCAGTTCTTC
CDR3aa: CASSPRGAGPPGDEQFF

j_gene: TRBJ2-7
v_gene: TRBV5-1
abundance: once
d_gene: .
CDR3nt: TGCGCCAGCAGCTTGGAATACAGCTACGAGCAGTACTTC
CDR3aa: CASSLEYSYEQYF

j_gene: TRBJ2-1
v_gene: TRBV10-2
abundance: .
d_gene: TRBD2
CDR3nt: TGCGCCAGCACTAGGACTAGCGGCTACAATGAGCAGTTCTTC
CDR3aa: CASTRTSGYNEQFF

j_gene: TRBJ1-5
v_gene: TRBV5-1
abundance: .
d_gene: TRBD1
CDR3nt: TGCGCCAGCAGACTGACAGGGGGTCAGCCCCAGCATTTT
CDR3aa: CASRLTGGQPQHF

j_gene: TRBJ1-1
v_gene: TRBV5-1
abundance: .
d_gene: .
CDR3nt: TGCGCCAGCAGCTTTAGGAACACTGAAGCTTTCTTT
CDR3aa: CASSFRNTEAFF

j_gene: TRBJ1-6
v_gene: TRBV15
abundance: .
d_gene: TRBD1
CDR3nt: TGTGCCACCAGCAGGGACAGGGGCTCCTATAATTCACCCCTCCACTTT
CDR3aa: CATSRDRGSYNSPLHF

j_gene: TRBJ1-1
v_gene: TRBV5-1
abundance: .
d_gene: .
CDR3nt: TGCGCCAGCAGCTTGGTTTCAGACACTGAAGCTTTCTTT
CDR3aa: CASSLVSDTEAFF

j_gene: TRBJ1-1
v_gene: TRBV30
abundance: .
d_gene: .
CDR3nt: TGTGCCTGGAGTGTACGGTCCCACCCTGAAGCTTTCTTT
CDR3aa: CAWSVRSHPEAFF

j_gene: TRBJ2-2
v_gene: TRBV5-4
abundance: .
d_gene: TRBD1
CDR3nt: TGTGCCAGCAGCTTTGGGGACAGGGGGCGGGCCGGGGAGCTGTTTTTT
CDR3aa: CASSFGDRGRAGELFF

j_gene: TRBJ1-5
v_gene: TRBV2
abundance: .
d_gene: .
CDR3nt: TGTGCGTGGGGGGGGGAGATCAATCAGCCCCAGCATTTT
CDR3aa: CAWGGEINQPQHF

j_gene: TRBJ1-2
v_gene: TRBV5-1
abundance: .
d_gene: .
CDR3nt: TGCGCCAGCAGCTTGTGGGGCAGGGCTGATGGTGGCTACACCTTC
CDR3aa: CASSLWGRADGGYTF

j_gene: TRBJ2-2
v_gene: TRBV30
abundance: .
d_gene: TRBD1
CDR3nt: TGTGCCTGGCAGGGGGCCGGGGAGCTGTTTTTT
CDR3aa: CAWQGAGELFF

j_gene: TRBJ1-1
v_gene: TRBV2
abundance: .
d_gene: .
CDR3nt: TGTGCCAGCAGCTTACAGAAACTTGGGACTGAAGCTTTCTTT
CDR3aa: CASSLQKLGTEAFF

j_gene: TRBJ1-1
v_gene: TRBV14
abundance: .
d_gene: .
CDR3nt: TGTGCCAGCAGCCCCAGGATGAACACTGAAGCTTTCTTT
CDR3aa: CASSPRMNTEAFF

j_gene: TRBJ2-7
v_gene: TRBV5-6
abundance: .
d_gene: TRBD2
CDR3nt: TGTGCCAGCAGCCGCAGGACTAGCGGGAGCCAGTTCTACGAGCAGTACTTC
CDR3aa: CASSRRTSGSQFYEQYF

j_gene: TRBJ2-5
v_gene: TRBV12-5
abundance: .
d_gene: TRBD2
CDR3nt: TGTGCTAGTGGTTCGACTAGCGGGGGGACTAGGGTGGAGACCCAGTACTTC
CDR3aa: CASGSTSGGTRVETQYF

j_gene: TRBJ2-2
v_gene: TRBV11-3
abundance: .
d_gene: .
CDR3nt: TGTGCCAGCAGCTTTCGGCCGCGGTTCAGGGTTTTAACCGGGGAGCTGTTTTTT
CDR3aa: CASSFRPRFRVLTGELFF

j_gene: TRBJ1-4
v_gene: TRBV12-3/TRBV12-4
abundance: once
d_gene: .
CDR3nt: TGTGCCAGCAGTTTCGGTATTCGGGAAAAACTGTTTTTT
CDR3aa: CASSFGIREKLFF

j_gene: TRBJ1-5
v_gene: TRBV3-1/TRBV3-2
abundance: .
d_gene: .
CDR3nt: TGTGCCAGCAGCCAATTAGACAGCCCCAATCAGCCCCAGCATTTT
CDR3aa: CASSQLDSPNQPQHF

j_gene: TRBJ1-3
v_gene: TRBV30
abundance: .
d_gene: .
CDR3nt: TGTGCCTGGAGTGTACGGACAGCGGGGGACACCATATATTTT
CDR3aa: CAWSVRTAGDTIYF

j_gene: TRBJ2-6
v_gene: TRBV27
abundance: .
d_gene: .
CDR3nt: TGTGCCAGCAGTTTAGGGAGGGGGGCCACAGGGGCCAACGTCCTGACTTTC
CDR3aa: CASSLGRGATGANVLTF

j_gene: TRBJ2-1
v_gene: TRBV20-1
abundance: .
d_gene: .
CDR3nt: TGCAGTGCGCCTAATAGCAATGAGCAGTTCTTC
CDR3aa: CSAPNSNEQFF

j_gene: TRBJ1-2
v_gene: TRBV5-8
abundance: .
d_gene: .
CDR3nt: TGTGCCAGCAGCCTACGGGGTTCAGATGGCTACACCTTC
CDR3aa: CASSLRGSDGYTF